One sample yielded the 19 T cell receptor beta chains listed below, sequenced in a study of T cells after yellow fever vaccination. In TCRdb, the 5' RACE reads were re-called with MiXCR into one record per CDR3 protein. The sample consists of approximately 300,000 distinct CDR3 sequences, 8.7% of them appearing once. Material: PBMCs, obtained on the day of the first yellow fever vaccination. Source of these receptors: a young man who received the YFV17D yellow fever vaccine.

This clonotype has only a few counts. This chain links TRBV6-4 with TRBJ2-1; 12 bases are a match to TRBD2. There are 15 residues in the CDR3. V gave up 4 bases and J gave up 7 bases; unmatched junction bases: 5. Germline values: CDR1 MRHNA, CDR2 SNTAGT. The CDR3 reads CASSGLAGALNEQFF. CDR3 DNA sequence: TGTGCCAGCAGTGGACTAGCGGGGGCCTTAAATGAGCAGTTCTTC.

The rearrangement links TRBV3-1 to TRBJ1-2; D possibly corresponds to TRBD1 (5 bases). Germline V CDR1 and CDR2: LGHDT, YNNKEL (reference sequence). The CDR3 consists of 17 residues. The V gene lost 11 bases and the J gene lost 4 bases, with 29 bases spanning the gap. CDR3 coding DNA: TGTGCCTCCTGCCAAAGGTTGGCAGTGGGACTTTCCTATGGCTACACCTTC. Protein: CASCQRLAVGLSYGYTF.

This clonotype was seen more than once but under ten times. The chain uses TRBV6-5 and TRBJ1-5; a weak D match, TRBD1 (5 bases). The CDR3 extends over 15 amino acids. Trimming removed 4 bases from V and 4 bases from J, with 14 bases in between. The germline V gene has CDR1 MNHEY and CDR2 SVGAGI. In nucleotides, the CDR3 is TGTGCCAGCAGTTCACCGGGACGGGAGAATCAGCCCCAGCATTTT. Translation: CASSSPGRENQPQHF.

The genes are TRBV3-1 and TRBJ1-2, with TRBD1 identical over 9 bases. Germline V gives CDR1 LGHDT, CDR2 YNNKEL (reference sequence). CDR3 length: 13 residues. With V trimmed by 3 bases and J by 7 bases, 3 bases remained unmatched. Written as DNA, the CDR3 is TGTGCCAGCAGCCAGACAGGGGGTACTGGCTACACCTTC. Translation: CASSQTGGTGYTF.

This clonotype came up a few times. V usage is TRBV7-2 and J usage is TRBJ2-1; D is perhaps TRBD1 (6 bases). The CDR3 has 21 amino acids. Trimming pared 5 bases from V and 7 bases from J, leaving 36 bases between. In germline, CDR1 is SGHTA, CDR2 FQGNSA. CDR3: CASSARTAQGLPIIKGNEQFF. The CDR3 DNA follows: TGTGCCAGCAGCGCCCGGACAGCCCAGGGATTACCAATAATAAAAGGGAATGAGCAGTTCTTC. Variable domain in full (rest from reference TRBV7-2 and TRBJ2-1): GAGVSQSPSNKVTEKGKDVELRCDPISGHTALYWYRQSLGQGLEFLIYFQGNSAPDKSGLPSDRFSAERTGGSVSTLTIQRTQQEDSAVYLCASSARTAQGLPIIKGNEQFFGPGTRLTVL.

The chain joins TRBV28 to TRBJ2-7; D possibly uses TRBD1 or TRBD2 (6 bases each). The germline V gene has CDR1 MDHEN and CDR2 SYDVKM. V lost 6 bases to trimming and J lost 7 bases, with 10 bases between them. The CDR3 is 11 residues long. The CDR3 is CASSEGGEQYV. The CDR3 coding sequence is TGTGCCAGCAGCGAGGGGGGTGAGCAGTACGTC.

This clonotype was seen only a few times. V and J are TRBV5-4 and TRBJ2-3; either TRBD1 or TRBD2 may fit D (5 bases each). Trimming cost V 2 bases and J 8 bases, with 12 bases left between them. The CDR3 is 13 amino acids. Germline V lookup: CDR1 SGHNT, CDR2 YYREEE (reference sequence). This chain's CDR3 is CASSFPFGATQYF. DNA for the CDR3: TGTGCCAGCAGCTTCCCTTTCGGGGCTACGCAGTATTTT.

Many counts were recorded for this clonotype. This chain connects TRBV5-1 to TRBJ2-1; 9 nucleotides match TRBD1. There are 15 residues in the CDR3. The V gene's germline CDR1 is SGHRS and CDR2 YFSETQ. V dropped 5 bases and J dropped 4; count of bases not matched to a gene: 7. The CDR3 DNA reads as TGCGCCAGCAGGCCTAGTGGACAGGGGTACAATGAGCAGTTCTTC. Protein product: CASRPSGQGYNEQFF.

The CDR3, as DNA: TGTGCCAGCAGCCCTAGAGGGGCCAATGAGCAGTTCTTC. Encoded protein: CASSPRGANEQFF. This chain joins TRBV7-2 and TRBJ2-1, with D perhaps given as TRBD1 or TRBD2 (5 bases each). The CDR3 sequence is 13 residues long. V shed 5 bases and J shed 6 bases, with 11 bases lying between them. Germline V gene sequence: CDR1 SGHTA, CDR2 FQGNSA. The full variable domain, its missing parts supplied by reference TRBV7-2 and TRBJ2-1, is GAGVSQSPSNKVTEKGKDVELRCDPISGHTALYWYRQSLGQGLEFLIYFQGNSAPDKSGLPSDRFSAERTGGSVSTLTIQRTQQEDSAVYLCASSPRGANEQFFGPGTRLTVL.

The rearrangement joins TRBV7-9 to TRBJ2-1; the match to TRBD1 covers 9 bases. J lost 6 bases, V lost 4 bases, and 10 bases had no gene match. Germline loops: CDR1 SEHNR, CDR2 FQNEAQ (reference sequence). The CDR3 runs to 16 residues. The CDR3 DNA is TGTGCCAGCAGCTGGGACAGGGCACTGGGTAGCAATGAGCAGTTCTTC. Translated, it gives CASSWDRALGSNEQFF.

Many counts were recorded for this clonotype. The CDR3 DNA is TGTGCCAGCACCCCTGGGAAGGGGGCGAAAGGAAGCGCGGAAGCTTTCTTT. Translated, it gives CASTPGKGAKGSAEAFF. This chain joins TRBV21-1 and TRBJ1-1; the D call of TRBD1 is as the table states it, not checked on the DNA. TRBV21-1 is recorded as a pseudogene. This CDR3 spans 17 amino acids.

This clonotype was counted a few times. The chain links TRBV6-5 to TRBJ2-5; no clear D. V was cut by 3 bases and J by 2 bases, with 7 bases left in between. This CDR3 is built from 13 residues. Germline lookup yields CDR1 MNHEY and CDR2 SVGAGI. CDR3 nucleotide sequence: TGTGCCAGCAGTTATGACTTTCAAGAGACCCAGTACTTC. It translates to CASSYDFQETQYF.

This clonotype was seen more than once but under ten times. For the CDR3, the DNA is TGCAGCGTTGAAGATCTAAGACTAGCGGGGGGACCGAACACCGGGGAGCTGTTTTTT. It is translated as CSVEDLRLAGGPNTGELFF. The chain is built from TRBV29-1 and TRBJ2-2, with 13 bases lining up with TRBD2. CDR1 SQVTM and CDR2 ANQGSEA come from the germline V gene. The CDR3 covers 19 residues. With 0 bases clipped from V and 0 bases from J, the junction kept 7 bases outside the gene matches.

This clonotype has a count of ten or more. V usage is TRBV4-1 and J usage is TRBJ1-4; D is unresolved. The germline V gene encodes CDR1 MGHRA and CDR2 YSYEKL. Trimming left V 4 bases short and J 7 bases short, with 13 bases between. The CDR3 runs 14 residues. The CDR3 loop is CASSPWERGEKLFF. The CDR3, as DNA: TGCGCCAGCAGCCCTTGGGAGCGGGGTGAAAAACTGTTTTTT.

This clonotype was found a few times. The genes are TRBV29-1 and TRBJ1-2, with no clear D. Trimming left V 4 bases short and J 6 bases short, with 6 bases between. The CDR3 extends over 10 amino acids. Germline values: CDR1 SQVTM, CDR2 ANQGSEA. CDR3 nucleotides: TGCAGCGTTGCCTATGATGGCTACACCTTC. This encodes CSVAYDGYTF.

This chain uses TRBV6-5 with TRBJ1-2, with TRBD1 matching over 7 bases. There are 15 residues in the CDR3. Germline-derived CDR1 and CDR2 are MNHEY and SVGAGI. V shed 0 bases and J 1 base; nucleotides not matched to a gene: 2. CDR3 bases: TGTGCCAGCAGTTACTCGAACAGGGGTAACTATGGCTACACCTTC. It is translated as CASSYSNRGNYGYTF.

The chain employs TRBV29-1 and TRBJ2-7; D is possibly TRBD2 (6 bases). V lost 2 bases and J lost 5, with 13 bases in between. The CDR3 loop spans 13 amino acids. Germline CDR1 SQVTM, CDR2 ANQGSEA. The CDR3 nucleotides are TGCAGCGTTGAAACGGACGGGGGTAACGAGCAGTACTTC. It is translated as CSVETDGGNEQYF.

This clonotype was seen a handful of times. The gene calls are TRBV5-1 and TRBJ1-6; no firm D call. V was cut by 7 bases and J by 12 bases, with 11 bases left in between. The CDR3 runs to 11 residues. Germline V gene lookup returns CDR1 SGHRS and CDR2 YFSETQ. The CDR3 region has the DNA TGCGCCAGCCACGGGGATGGACCCCTCCACTTT. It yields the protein CASHGDGPLHF.

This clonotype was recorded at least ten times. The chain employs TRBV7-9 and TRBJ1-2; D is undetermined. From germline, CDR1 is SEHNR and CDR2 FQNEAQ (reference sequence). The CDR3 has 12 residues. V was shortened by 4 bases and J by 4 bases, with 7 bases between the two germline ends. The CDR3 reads CASSSGFYGYTF. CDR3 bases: TGTGCCAGCAGCTCCGGCTTCTATGGCTACACCTTC.